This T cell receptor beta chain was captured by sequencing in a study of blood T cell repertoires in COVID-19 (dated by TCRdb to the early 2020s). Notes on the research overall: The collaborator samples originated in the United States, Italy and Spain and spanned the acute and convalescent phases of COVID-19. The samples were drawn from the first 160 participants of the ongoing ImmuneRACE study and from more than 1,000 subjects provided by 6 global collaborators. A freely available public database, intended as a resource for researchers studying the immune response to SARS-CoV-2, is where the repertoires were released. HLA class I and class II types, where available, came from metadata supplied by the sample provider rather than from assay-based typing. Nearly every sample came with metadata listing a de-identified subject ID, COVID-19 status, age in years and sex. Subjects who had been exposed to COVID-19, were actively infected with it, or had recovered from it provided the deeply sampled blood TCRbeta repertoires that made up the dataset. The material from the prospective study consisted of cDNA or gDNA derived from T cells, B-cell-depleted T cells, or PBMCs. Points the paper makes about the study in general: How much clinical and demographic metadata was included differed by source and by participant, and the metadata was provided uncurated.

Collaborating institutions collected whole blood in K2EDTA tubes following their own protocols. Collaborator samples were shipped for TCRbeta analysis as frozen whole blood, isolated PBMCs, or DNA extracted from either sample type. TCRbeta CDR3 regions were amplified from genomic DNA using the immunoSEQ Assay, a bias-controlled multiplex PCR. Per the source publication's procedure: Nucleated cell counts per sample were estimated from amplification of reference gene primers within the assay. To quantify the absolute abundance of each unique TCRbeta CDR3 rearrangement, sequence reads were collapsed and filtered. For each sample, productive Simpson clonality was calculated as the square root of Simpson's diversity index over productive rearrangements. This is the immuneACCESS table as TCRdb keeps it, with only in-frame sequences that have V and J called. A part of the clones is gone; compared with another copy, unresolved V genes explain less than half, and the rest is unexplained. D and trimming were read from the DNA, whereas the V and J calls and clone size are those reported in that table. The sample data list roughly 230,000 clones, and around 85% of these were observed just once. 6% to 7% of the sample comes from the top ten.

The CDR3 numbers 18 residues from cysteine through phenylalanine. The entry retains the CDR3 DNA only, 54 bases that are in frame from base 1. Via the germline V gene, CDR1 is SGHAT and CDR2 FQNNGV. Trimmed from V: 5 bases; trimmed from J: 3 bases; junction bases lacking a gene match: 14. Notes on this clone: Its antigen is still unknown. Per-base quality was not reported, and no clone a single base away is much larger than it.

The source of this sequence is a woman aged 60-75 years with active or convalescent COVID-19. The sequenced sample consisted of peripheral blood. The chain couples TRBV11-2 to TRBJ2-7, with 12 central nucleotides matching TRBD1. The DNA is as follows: TGTGCCAGCAGCCCCCTATCGAGGGACAGGGGGCAAGGCTACGAGCAGTACTTC. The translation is CASSPLSRDRGQGYEQYF. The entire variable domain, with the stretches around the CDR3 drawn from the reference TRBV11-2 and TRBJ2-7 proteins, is EAGVAQSPRYKIIEKRQSVAFWCNPISGHATLYWYQQILGQGPKLLIQFQNNGVVDDSQLPKDRFSAERLKGVDSTLKIQPAKLEDSAVYLCASSPLSRDRGQGYEQYFGPGTRLTVT.